The T cell receptor beta chain described here comes from a study of T cells after yellow fever vaccination. The CDR3 length is 16 residues. V gave up 2 bases and J gave up 6 bases; unmatched junction bases: 12. In germline, CDR1 is MNHEY, CDR2 SVGAGI. TCRdb reanalysed the 5' RACE reads using MiXCR and keeps one entry per CDR3 protein. The sample lists 620,000 or so distinct CDR3 sequences; around a sixth were seen once. The sequenced sample was PBMCs, obtained 4 to 6 days after the first yellow fever vaccination. This sequence was found in a man aged 18 to 30 who received the YFV17D yellow fever vaccine. The chain uses TRBV6-5 and TRBJ2-7; 8 positions agree with TRBD2. The CDR3, as DNA: TGTGCCAGCAGTTACAATTCAGGCCCCGGGAGGGGCGAGCAGTACTTC. This codes for CASSYNSGPGRGEQYF.